Presented here are 19 T cell receptor beta chains from one specimen sequenced in a study of control samples from healthy donors and cancer patients (TCRdb year 2020). Preparation of the library involved the immunoSEQ multiplex PCR assay. Entries here come from immuneACCESS through TCRdb and include only in-frame sequences with V and J called. Some clones fail to appear in such tables; in the studies checked, an unresolved V gene covers under half of the shortfall, and the cause of the remainder is unknown. This sample has 120,000 to 150,000 clones in its table, and 91% of those were observed once. The top ten clonotypes cover approximately 7.2% of the sample. Material for sequencing was blood. These receptor sequences come from a man aged 18 to 29 in good health.

Comment on this clone: The sample contains more than one DNA sequence encoding this CDR3. The chain is built from TRBV11-2 and TRBJ2-7; D ambiguous. The CDR3 runs to 11 residues. Germline assignment: CDR1 SGHAT and CDR2 FQNNGV. The V end lost 2 bases, the J end lost 4 bases, and 3 bases lay between the germline ends. CDR3 sequence (DNA): TGTGCCAGCAGCTTAATATACGAGCAGTACTTC. Translation gives CASSLIYEQYF.

This chain links TRBV14 with TRBJ1-1; D gene ambiguous. V lost 1 base and J lost 6, with 9 bases in between. CDR3 length equals 13 residues. Germline CDR1 and CDR2: SGHDN and FVKESK. The CDR3 loop is CASSQVPGSEAFF. CDR3 DNA sequence: TGTGCCAGCAGCCAAGTCCCGGGGTCTGAAGCTTTCTTT.

V and J are TRBV5-4 and TRBJ2-1; D may be TRBD2 (5 bases). This CDR3 is built from 12 residues. Germline lookup yields CDR1 SGHNT and CDR2 YYREEE (reference sequence). Trimming shortened V by 0 bases and J by 9 bases, and 7 bases separated the two germline ends. The CDR3 spells CASSLVGGEQFF. CDR3 bases: TGTGCCAGCAGCTTGGTAGGAGGTGAGCAGTTCTTC.

The chain joins TRBV4-1 to TRBJ2-3, with D perhaps assigned TRBD1 or TRBD2 (5 bases each). V was cut by 0 bases and J by 6 bases, with 13 bases left in between. From germline, CDR1 is MGHRA and CDR2 YSYEKL. This CDR3 is built from 15 residues. The CDR3 sequence: CASSQDRLEGDTQYF. The CDR3 DNA is TGCGCCAGCAGCCAAGATCGGCTAGAGGGGGATACGCAGTATTTT.

The chain employs TRBV5-4 and TRBJ2-2, with 11 bases identical to TRBD1. Germline V CDR1 and CDR2: SGHNT, YYREEE (reference sequence). V shed 2 bases, J shed 5 bases, and the junction held 5 bases outside the gene matches. The CDR3 length is 16 residues. The CDR3 coding sequence is TGTGCCAGCAGCTTTGGACAGGGGGCTGGAACCGGGGAGCTGTTTTTT. Translated, it gives CASSFGQGAGTGELFF.

V and J are TRBV24-1 and TRBJ2-1; D call uncertain. The V gene lost 0 bases and the J gene lost 0 bases, with 14 bases spanning the gap. The CDR3 runs 18 residues. Germline CDR1 is KGHDR and CDR2 is SFDVKD. In DNA, the CDR3 is TGTGCCACCAGTGATTTGCCTTACAGCCCTAGCTCCTACAATGAGCAGTTCTTC. Translation: CATSDLPYSPSSYNEQFF.

This chain connects TRBV2 to TRBJ1-4, with 9 nucleotides matching TRBD1. The CDR3 loop spans 15 amino acids. V gave up 3 bases and J gave up 5 bases; unmatched junction bases: 4. The germline V gene has CDR1 SNHLY and CDR2 FYNNEI. Here the CDR3 DNA reads TGTGCCAGCAGTGACCCCGGGACAGGGAATGAAAAACTGTTTTTT. This encodes CASSDPGTGNEKLFF.

The chain is built from TRBV7-6 and TRBJ1-5; D possibly corresponds to TRBD1 (5 bases). The CDR3 is 16 residues long. With 0 bases removed from V and 2 bases from J, the gap between germline ends came to 11 bases. From germline, CDR1 is SGHVS and CDR2 FNYEAQ. For the CDR3, the DNA is TGTGCCAGCAGCTTAGCATTGGGGGTGGGCAATCAGCCCCAGCATTTT. Protein product: CASSLALGVGNQPQHF.

The V and J genes are TRBV10-3 and TRBJ2-1; perhaps TRBD2 as D (7 bases). Germline CDR1 ENHRY, CDR2 SYGVKD. The CDR3 consists of 12 residues. V lost 6 bases and J lost 13, with 16 bases in between. The chain's CDR3 is CAIRGGQGGQFF. The CDR3, as DNA: TGTGCCATCAGGGGGGGGCAGGGTGGTCAGTTCTTC.

The rearrangement uses TRBV27 and TRBJ2-5; D might be TRBD2 (7 bases). This CDR3 is built from 15 residues. V lost 5 bases, J lost 5 bases, and 18 bases lay in between. Germline CDR1 and CDR2: MNHEY and SMNVEV (reference sequence). The CDR3 DNA follows: TGTGCCAGCAGTAGAACAGGGAGGGAATCGGAGACCCAGTACTTC. As protein: CASSRTGRESETQYF.

The chain joins TRBV6-4 to TRBJ2-2, with D unresolved. In germline, CDR1 is MRHNA, CDR2 SNTAGT. CDR3 length equals 13 residues. Trimming took off 3 bases at V and 2 bases at J, with 4 bases between the two ends. In DNA form, the CDR3 reads TGTGCCAGCAGTGAGGTCAACACCGGGGAGCTGTTTTTT. Protein: CASSEVNTGELFF.

The J gene is TRBJ1-5, the V gene TRBV7-9; TRBD1 might be the D (6 bases). With 1 base removed from V and 3 bases from J, the gap between germline ends came to 10 bases. Per the germline V gene, CDR1 is SEHNR and CDR2 is FQNEAQ (reference sequence). The CDR3 runs to 15 residues. CDR3 in DNA: TGTGCCAGCAGCTTAGGGGGGGGGCACAATCAGCCCCAGCATTTT. Residues: CASSLGGGHNQPQHF.

This clone turned up a few times. The rearrangement links TRBV5-4 to TRBJ1-1; D remains ambiguous. Between the trimmed V and J ends, which lost 0 bases and 3 bases, there was a span of 6 bases. The CDR3 is 13 residues long. The germline gives CDR1 SGHNT, CDR2 YYREEE (reference sequence). The CDR3 region is CASSLASYTEAFF. The CDR3 DNA reads TGTGCCAGCAGCTTGGCCAGCTACACTGAAGCTTTCTTT.

The genes are TRBV10-3 and TRBJ1-2; 10 bases are a match to TRBD1. V shed 9 bases, J shed 3 bases, and the junction held 10 bases outside the gene matches. The CDR3 has 15 residues. Germline V gene lookup returns CDR1 ENHRY and CDR2 SYGVKD. This CDR3 is CAIKKSGTGDYGYTF. The DNA for the CDR3 is TGTGCCATTAAAAAATCCGGGACAGGGGACTATGGCTACACCTTC.

This sequence joins TRBV10-2 and TRBJ2-7; no firm D call. The germline CDR1 and CDR2 sequences are WSHSY and SAAADI. This CDR3 is 14 amino acids long. The V gene lost 5 bases and the J gene lost 0 bases, with 11 bases spanning the gap. CDR3 bases: TGCGCCAGCAGTTGGCTGATCTCCTCCTACGAGCAGTACTTC. Protein product: CASSWLISSYEQYF.

This sequence joins TRBV5-6 and TRBJ1-3; TRBD1 is a possible D gene (6 bases). Per germline, CDR1 SGHDT and CDR2 YYEEEE. V was cut by 0 bases and J by 4 bases, with 11 bases left in between. The CDR3 extends over 15 amino acids. The CDR3 region has the DNA TGTGCCAGCAGCTTGGTGTCAGGGACAGGAAACACCATATATTTT. Protein: CASSLVSGTGNTIYF.

V is TRBV5-1 and J is TRBJ1-6; a weak D match, TRBD1 (5 bases). Germline V gene lookup returns CDR1 SGHRS and CDR2 YFSETQ. The V end was cut by 4 bases, the J end by 8 bases, with 19 bases between. The CDR3 length is 16 residues. In nucleotides, the CDR3 is TGCGCCAGCAGCCTGAACGGGGGGGAGAAGGATTCACCCCTCCACTTT. Its protein is CASSLNGGEKDSPLHF. Full variable domain (outside the CDR3, taken from reference TRBV5-1 and TRBJ1-6): KAGVTQTPRYLIKTRGQQVTLSCSPISGHRSVSWYQQTPGQGLQFLFEYFSETQRNKGNFPGRFSGRQFSNSRSEMNVSTLELGDSALYLCASSLNGGEKDSPLHFGNGTRLTVT.

This chain joins TRBV2 and TRBJ2-7; TRBD1 matches 9 bases. The CDR3 covers 12 residues. J gave up 5 bases and V 6 bases, and 2 bases lay outside the gene matches. Germline V gene sequence: CDR1 SNHLY, CDR2 FYNNEI. CDR3 protein: CASRGQGHEQYF. The CDR3 DNA reads TGTGCCAGCAGGGGACAGGGCCACGAGCAGTACTTC. The whole variable domain, filled in from reference TRBV2 and TRBJ2-7, reads EPEVTQTPSHQVTQMGQEVILRCVPISNHLYFYWYRQILGQKVEFLVSFYNNEISEKSEIFDDQFSVERPDGSNFTLKIRSTKLEDSAMYFCASRGQGHEQYFGPGTRLTVT.

This clone came up once. As DNA, the CDR3 is TGCGCCAGCACCGACGGATTTAATGAAAAACTGTTTTTT. This codes for CASTDGFNEKLFF. J is TRBJ1-4 and V is TRBV5-1, with D uncertain. This CDR3 has 13 amino acids. V was pared by 6 bases and J by 4 bases, with 10 bases between. Germline CDR1 reads SGHRS; CDR2 reads YFSETQ.